Listed below are T cell receptor beta chains from one sample, sequenced in a study of human T cells and chemical hapten exposure. TCRdb called the RACE reads again in MiXCR, with one record for every CDR3 protein. The sample includes approximately 90,000 distinct CDR3 sequences, roughly 12% seen only once; the top ten take 2.1%. The sequencing used whole blood, collected in connection with sensitization to the hapten diphenylcyclopropenone (DPC). These TCRs come from a middle-aged woman with alopecia areata. Some clones in this sample may be carry-over from other donors' samples. The conserved cysteine and the conserved F or W are not part of the CDR3 here. D genes are given only for firm matches.

d_call	v_call	j_call	cdr3_aa
NA	TRBV15	TRBJ1-5	ATSWDSNQPQH
TRBD1	TRBV6-2/TRBV6-3	TRBJ1-5	ASRGGTVAGQPQH
TRBD1	TRBV6-5	TRBJ1-6	ASRQTGGYNSPLH
NA	TRBV14	TRBJ2-1	ASSVRLVHEQF
NA	TRBV11-2	TRBJ2-5	ASSRQSRDQETQY
NA	TRBV18	TRBJ2-7	ASSPADGYEQY
TRBD1	TRBV7-9	TRBJ1-2	ASSLGQLGYGYT
TRBD2	TRBV6-2/TRBV6-3	TRBJ2-1	ASSRIAGGSDEQF
TRBD2	TRBV5-4	TRBJ2-2	ASSLGGQNTGELF
NA	TRBV28	TRBJ2-7	ASGLGAGSSYEQY
NA	TRBV18	TRBJ1-2	ASSPPLSGNYGYT
NA	TRBV7-9	TRBJ2-3	ASSATGYADTQY
NA	TRBV20-1	TRBJ2-2	SARLPGDLSTGELF
NA	TRBV6-2/TRBV6-3	TRBJ1-2	ASSSYGYT
TRBD1	TRBV6-5	TRBJ1-4	ASRRQGGEKLF
NA	TRBV28	TRBJ2-5	ASSTIEETQY
TRBD2	TRBV7-2	TRBJ2-7	ASSFQAGDYEQY
NA	TRBV11-2	TRBJ2-2	ASKFDSRNTGELF
TRBD1	TRBV6-5	TRBJ1-3	ASSSGTGSGNTIY
NA	TRBV7-9	TRBJ1-5	ASSSTVYSNQPQH
NA	TRBV28	TRBJ1-4	ASSLIGQTIEKLF
NA	TRBV7-2	TRBJ2-2	ASSSEAILAGELF
TRBD1	TRBV7-9	TRBJ2-1	ASSSIMHRGEQF
TRBD1	TRBV7-2	TRBJ2-3	ASSLRDRGATDTQY
TRBD2	TRBV7-9	TRBJ2-3	ASTTSRRAPGLAATTDTQY
TRBD1	TRBV29-1	TRBJ2-3	SVEAGQEYPDTQY
TRBD2	TRBV6-5	TRBJ2-5	ASSPSGAHETQY
TRBD2	TRBV9	TRBJ2-7	ASSVGAGVYEQY
NA	TRBV5-1	TRBJ2-3	ASSYAGPGTDTQY
NA	TRBV3-1	TRBJ1-6	ASSRVQSPLH
TRBD1	TRBV27	TRBJ1-1	ASTLRQGVETEAF
TRBD2	TRBV6-5	TRBJ2-3	ASSQPRTSGIDTQY
TRBD1	TRBV18	TRBJ1-1	ASSLGTGETEAF
NA	TRBV12-3/TRBV12-4	TRBJ2-7	ASSPHGDPYEQY
NA	TRBV21-1	TRBJ1-6	ASSQAGGGSYNSPLH
NA	TRBV19	TRBJ2-7	ASSPSEFNIYEQY
NA	TRBV10-3	TRBJ1-5	AISEPDGEPQH
TRBD2	TRBV18	TRBJ2-7	ASSPWPGGRVDEQY
NA	TRBV6-1	TRBJ1-5	ASSERRQPQH
NA	TRBV20-1	TRBJ1-4	SARAPAEHEKLF
TRBD2	TRBV28	TRBJ2-5	ASSLNGGSVETQY
NA	TRBV6-6	TRBJ1-5	ASSYSARDNQPQH
NA	TRBV5-1	TRBJ2-3	ASSLGRGTTTDTQY
NA	TRBV4-2	TRBJ1-1	ASSPITLGPTEAF
TRBD1	TRBV30	TRBJ1-6	AWKTGGGSPLH
NA	TRBV15	TRBJ2-7	ATSRDPGRSYEQY
NA	TRBV15	TRBJ1-3	ATSRDWNSGNTIY
NA	TRBV6-2/TRBV6-3	TRBJ2-2	ASTLRRYTGELF
NA	TRBV28	TRBJ2-7	ASTGTLSYEQY
NA	TRBV7-9	TRBJ2-7	ASSRRVGYEQY
NA	TRBV2	TRBJ1-5	ASSRLNQPQH
NA	TRBV28	TRBJ1-1	ASSLGRSLGTEAF
TRBD2	TRBV28	TRBJ2-3	ASSPYTGTSGEDTQY
TRBD1	TRBV28	TRBJ2-1	ASSFPDRGNNEQF
NA	TRBV4-1	TRBJ1-2	ASSQDPAAYGYT